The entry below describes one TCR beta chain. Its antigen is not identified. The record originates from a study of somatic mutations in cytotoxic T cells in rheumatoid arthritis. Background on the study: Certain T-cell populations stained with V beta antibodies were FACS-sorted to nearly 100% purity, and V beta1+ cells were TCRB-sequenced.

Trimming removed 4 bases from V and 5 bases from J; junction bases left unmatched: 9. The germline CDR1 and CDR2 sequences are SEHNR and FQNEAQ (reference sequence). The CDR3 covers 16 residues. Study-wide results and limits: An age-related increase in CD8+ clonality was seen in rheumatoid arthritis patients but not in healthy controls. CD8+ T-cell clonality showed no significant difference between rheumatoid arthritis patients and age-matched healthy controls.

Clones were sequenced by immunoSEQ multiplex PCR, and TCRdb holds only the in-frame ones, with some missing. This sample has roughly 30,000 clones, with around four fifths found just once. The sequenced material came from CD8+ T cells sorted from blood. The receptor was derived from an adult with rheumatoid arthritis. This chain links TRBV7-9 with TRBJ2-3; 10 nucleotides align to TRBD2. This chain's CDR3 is CASSSSGTSAKDTQYF. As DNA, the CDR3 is TGTGCCAGCAGCTCGTCCGGGACTAGCGCCAAAGATACGCAGTATTTT. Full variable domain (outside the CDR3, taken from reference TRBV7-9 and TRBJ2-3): DTGVSQNPRHKITKRGQNVTFRCDPISEHNRLYWYRQTLGQGPEFLTYFQNEAQLEKSRLLSDRFSAERPKGSFSTLEIQRTEQGDSAMYLCASSSSGTSAKDTQYFGPGTRLTVL.